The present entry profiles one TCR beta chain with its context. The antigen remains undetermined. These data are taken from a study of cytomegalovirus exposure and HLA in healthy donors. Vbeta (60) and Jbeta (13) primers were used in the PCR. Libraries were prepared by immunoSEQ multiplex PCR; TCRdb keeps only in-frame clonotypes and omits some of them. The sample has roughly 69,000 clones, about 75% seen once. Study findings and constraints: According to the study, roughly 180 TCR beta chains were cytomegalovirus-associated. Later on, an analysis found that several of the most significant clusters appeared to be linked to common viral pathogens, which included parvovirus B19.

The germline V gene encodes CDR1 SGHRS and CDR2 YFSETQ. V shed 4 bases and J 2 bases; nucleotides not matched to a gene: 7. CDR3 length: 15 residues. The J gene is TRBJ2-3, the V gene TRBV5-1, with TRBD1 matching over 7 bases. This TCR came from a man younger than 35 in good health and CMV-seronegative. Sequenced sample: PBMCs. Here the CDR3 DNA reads TGCGCCAGCAGCCTGGGACAGATCCTCACAGATACGCAGTATTTT. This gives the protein CASSLGQILTDTQYF.